This TCR beta chain was recorded in a study of CD8+ T cells in alopecia areata. This sample's treatment: oral pan-JAK inhibitor, 5-10 mg twice daily. RNA extraction was followed by reverse transcription into cDNA, which acted as the sequencing template. Sequencing used immunoSEQ multiplex PCR; TCRdb keeps in-frame clones, though not all of them. This sample has some 160,000 clones, with 55% to 75% found just once. CDR1 and CDR2 from the germline V gene are MNHEY and SVGAGI. Trimming took off 3 bases at V and 0 bases at J, with 5 bases between the two ends. There are 13 residues in the CDR3. Sequencing used CD4+ T cells sorted from blood, obtained at week 4, from a patient treated with tofacitinib. The chain couples TRBV6-5 to TRBJ2-5, with D uncertain. The clonotype originates from a human donor with alopecia areata. The CDR3 sequence: CASSYGNQETQYF. Written as DNA, the CDR3 is TGTGCCAGCAGTTATGGGAACCAAGAGACCCAGTACTTC.